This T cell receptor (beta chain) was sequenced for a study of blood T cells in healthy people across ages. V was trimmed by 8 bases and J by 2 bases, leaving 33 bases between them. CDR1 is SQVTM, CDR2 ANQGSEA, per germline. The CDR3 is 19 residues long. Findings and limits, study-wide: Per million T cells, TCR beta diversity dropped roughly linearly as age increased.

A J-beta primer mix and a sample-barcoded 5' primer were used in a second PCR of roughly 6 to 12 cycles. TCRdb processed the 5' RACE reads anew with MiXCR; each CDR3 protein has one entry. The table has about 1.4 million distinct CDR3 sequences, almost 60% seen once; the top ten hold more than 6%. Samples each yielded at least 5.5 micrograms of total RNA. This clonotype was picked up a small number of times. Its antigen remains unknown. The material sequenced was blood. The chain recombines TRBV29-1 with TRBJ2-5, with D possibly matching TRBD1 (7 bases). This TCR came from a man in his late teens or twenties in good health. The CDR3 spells CSPRVIRGEQGVLQETQYF. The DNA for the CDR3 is TGCAGCCCGCGGGTGATCAGGGGGGAGCAAGGAGTCTTGCAAGAGACCCAGTACTTC.